What follows are 14 T cell receptor beta chains derived from one specimen sequenced in a study of regulatory T cells in long-lasting Graves disease. The time point here: newly diagnosed GD, antithyroid drugs for less than 3 months. From RNA extracted from PBMCs, the TCR library was made. For TCR beta, libraries came from iRepertoire HTBI primers and Arm-PCR of CDR3 regions. Via MiXCR, TCRdb re-called the multiplex PCR reads, giving one row per CDR3 protein. The sample yields approximately 490,000 distinct CDR3 sequences, roughly 16% seen once. The data were also submitted as part of a second study, on T cells in Graves' hyperthyroidism and ophthalmopathy.

Sequenced material: peripheral blood mononuclear cells (PBMCs), taken at new diagnosis, from a patient treated with antithyroid drugs. The receptors derive from a man aged 40-49 years with Graves disease.

This clonotype was counted many times. One end of the junction fails to match germline, which may point to a read error. The V call is TRBV5-1, the J call TRBJ2-1; 8 bases align to TRBD1. The CDR3 loop spans 13 amino acids. Germline CDR1 SGHRS, CDR2 YFSETQ. The DNA for the CDR3 is TGTGCCAGCTCAACCGGACAGGGTAATGAGCAGTTCTTC. Its protein product is CASSTGQGNEQFF.

This clonotype was seen once. A much larger clone differs from this one at a single base, so this may be a read error. The chain has TRBV24-1 and TRBJ2-3; 7 bases are a match to TRBD2. The CDR3 loop spans 21 amino acids. Germline CDR1 KGHDR, CDR2 SFDVKD. Trimming removed 4 bases from V and 6 bases from J; junction bases left unmatched: 27. The CDR3 nucleotides read TGTGCCACCAGTGACTCTGCACCCATTCCCGGGACTAACGGGAGTTCGGATACGCAGTATTTT. This encodes CATSDSAPIPGTNGSSDTQYF.

V and J are TRBV24-1 and TRBJ2-1; 11 bases match TRBD2. V lost 3 bases and J lost 10; bases outside the gene matches: 7. This CDR3 has 15 amino acids. The V gene's germline CDR1 is KGHDR and CDR2 SFDVKD. The CDR3 region is CATSDRLAGGREQFF. In DNA form, the CDR3 reads TGTGCCACCAGTGATAGGCTAGCGGGAGGCAGGGAGCAGTTCTTC.

This clonotype occurred a few times. The chain employs TRBV6-1 and TRBJ2-4; 13 nucleotides align to TRBD2. CDR3 size: 24 residues. V lost 6 bases and J lost 2; bases outside the gene matches: 28. The germline CDR1 and CDR2 sequences are MNHNS and SASEGT. The CDR3 DNA is TGTGCCAGCAGCCTTAGGCCGGGCGGGGCGCGAGAACTAGCGGGAGGGGGGACCAAAAACATTCAGTACTTC. Protein: CASSLRPGGARELAGGGTKNIQYF.

In its sample, this clonotype was seen many times. The V and J genes are TRBV20-1 and TRBJ2-3; D is uncertain. V gave up 4 bases and J gave up 4 bases, with 6 bases separating them. There are 11 residues in the CDR3. Germline CDR1 is DFQATT and CDR2 is SNEGSKA (reference sequence). This CDR3 is CSANTADTQYF. For the CDR3, the DNA is TGCAGTGCTAATACTGCAGATACGCAGTATTTT.

This clonotype was recorded a few times. The chain uses TRBV2 and TRBJ2-5, with D perhaps matching TRBD2 (6 bases). CDR3 length equals 15 residues. Germline CDR1 and CDR2: SNHLY and FYNNEI. The V end lost 7 bases, the J end lost 4 bases, and 19 bases lay between the germline ends. The CDR3 spells CASNVVAGSGETQYF. As DNA, the CDR3 is TGTGCCAGCAATGTTGTGGCGGGGTCAGGAGAGACCCAGTACTTC.

In the case of this clonotype: A much larger clonotype is one base distant, so this may be a read error. The gene calls are TRBV24-1 and TRBJ2-3, with no clear D. The CDR3 length is 12 residues. Per germline, CDR1 KGHDR and CDR2 SFDVKD. The CDR3 coding sequence is TGTGCCACCAGTGATCGGGCCGATACGCGGTATTTT. It codes for CATSDRADTRYF.

This clonotype was counted ten times or more. The V gene is TRBV24-1, the J gene TRBJ1-2; TRBD1 matches 7 bases. The CDR3 totals 17 residues. V gave up 5 bases and J gave up 1 base; unmatched junction bases: 12. Germline V gives CDR1 KGHDR, CDR2 SFDVKD. The CDR3 DNA follows: TGTGCCACCAGTGGAGCTCCCGGGACAGCCCGTAACTATGGCTACACCTTC. As protein: CATSGAPGTARNYGYTF.

Turning to this clonotype: Being one base from a much bigger clone, this may be a read error. The chain joins TRBV20-1 to TRBJ2-7, with D possibly being TRBD1 or TRBD2 (6 bases each). This CDR3 region has 13 residues. The V gene lost 5 bases and the J gene lost 5 bases, with 16 bases spanning the gap. The V gene's germline CDR1 is DFQATT and CDR2 SNEGSKA (reference sequence). CDR3 loop: CSAGRRGPDEQYF. DNA for the CDR3: TGCAGTGCTGGACGACGGGGGCCTGACGAGCAGTACTTC.

In its sample, this clonotype was seen a few times. J is TRBJ2-2 and V is TRBV11-2; 9 bases agree with TRBD2. The V gene end was trimmed by 5 bases and the J gene end by 3 bases; junction bases not matched to a gene: 4. The CDR3 covers 15 residues. The V gene's germline CDR1 is SGHAT and CDR2 FQNNGV. The CDR3 here is CASSQGLAYTGELFF. In nucleotides, the CDR3 is TGTGCCAGCAGCCAAGGACTAGCGTACACCGGGGAGCTGTTTTTT.

This clonotype was recorded many times. This sequence joins TRBV13 and TRBJ2-1; TRBD1 matches at 7 bases. The V gene end was trimmed by 5 bases and the J gene end by 4 bases; junction bases not matched to a gene: 11. CDR1 PRHDT and CDR2 FYEKMQ come from the germline V gene (reference sequence). The CDR3 length is 16 residues. The CDR3 region has the DNA TGTGCCAGCAGCCGCTACAGGGGTTTTGGGTACAATGAGCAGTTCTTC. Protein sequence: CASSRYRGFGYNEQFF.

CDR3 sequence: CASSSRGYYNEQFF. In nucleotides, the CDR3 is TGTGCCAGCAGTTCGAGGGGGTACTACAATGAGCAGTTCTTC. This chain joins TRBV6-2 or TRBV6-3 and TRBJ2-1; D is possibly TRBD1 (6 bases). The germline V gene encodes CDR1 MNHEY and CDR2 SVGEGT. V dropped 4 bases and J dropped 3 bases, with 10 bases sitting between them. This CDR3 is built from 14 residues.

This clonotype was seen only a few times. The gene calls are TRBV27 and TRBJ1-1; 7 positions match TRBD1. The germline CDR1 and CDR2 sequences are MNHEY and SMNVEV (reference sequence). With 6 bases clipped from V and 11 bases from J, the junction kept 9 bases outside the gene matches. CDR3 size: 12 residues. Here the CDR3 DNA reads TGTGCCAGCAGGTCCTACAGGGGCTTGGCTTTCTTT. This gives the protein CASRSYRGLAFF.

This clonotype was recorded many times. The chain is built from TRBV28 and TRBJ1-1; D possibly corresponds to TRBD1 (5 bases). This CDR3 has 16 residues. With 6 bases removed from V and 5 bases from J, the gap between germline ends came to 22 bases. Per the germline V gene, CDR1 is MDHEN and CDR2 is SYDVKM. The DNA of the CDR3 is TGTGCCAGCAGAACCAACAGGTGGAATGAGGGAACTGAAGCTTTCTTT. It specifies CASRTNRWNEGTEAFF.